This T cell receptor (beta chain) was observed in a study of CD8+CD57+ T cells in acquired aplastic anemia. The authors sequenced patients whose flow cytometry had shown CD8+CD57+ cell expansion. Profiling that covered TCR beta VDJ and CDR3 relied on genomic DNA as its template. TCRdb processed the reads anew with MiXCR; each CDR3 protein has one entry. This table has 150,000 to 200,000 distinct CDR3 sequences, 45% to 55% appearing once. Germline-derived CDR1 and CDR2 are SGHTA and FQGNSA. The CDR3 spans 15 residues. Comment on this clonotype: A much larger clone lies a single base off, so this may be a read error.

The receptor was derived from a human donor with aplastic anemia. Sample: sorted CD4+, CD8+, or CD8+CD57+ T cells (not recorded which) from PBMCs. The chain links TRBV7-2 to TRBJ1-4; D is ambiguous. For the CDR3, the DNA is TGTGCCAGCAGCTTAGTAGGAGGAACTAATGAAAATCTGTTTTTT. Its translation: CASSLVGGTNENLFF.